This TCR beta chain was profiled in a study of blood T cell repertoires in COVID-19. Sequenced by immunoSEQ multiplex PCR; TCRdb stores in-frame clones only, minus some. The repertoire consists of under 200,000 clones, with more than 85% occurring once and the leading ten covering 0.55% to 0.6%. As concerns this clone: At the DNA level, this CDR3 is encoded by other sequences in the same sample as well.

The sample consisted of peripheral blood. The TCR originated in a man aged 55 to 70 with COVID-19, enrolled during active disease.

The CDR3 here is CASSQGSGGYTF. Here the CDR3 DNA reads TGTGCCAGCAGCCAGGGCAGTGGGGGCTACACCTTC. The chain carries TRBV3-1 (or the pseudogene TRBV3-2) and TRBJ1-2; D uncertain. Germline CDR1 and CDR2: LGHDT and YNNKEL (reference sequence). This CDR3 has 12 residues. V lost 3 bases and J 8 bases, leaving 10 bases between the germline ends.